This is a list of T cell receptor beta chains from one sample in a study of tumor-infiltrating lymphocytes in oesophageal squamous cell carcinoma. Via MiXCR, TCRdb re-called the PCR reads, giving one row per CDR3 protein. The profile shows 15,000 to 25,000 distinct CDR3 sequences, 40% to 45% of them singletons. Source material: normal esophageal tissue next to the tumor. These receptors were obtained from a male donor with esophageal squamous cell carcinoma. Both conserved end residues are part of each CDR3. Expanded clones get a size class; other rows say once, few or many, or leave the size out.

16	TRBV28	TRBJ2-5	many	CASSLFERENQETQYF
13	TRBV14	TRBJ1-2	few	CASSLQINYGYTF
15	TRBV7-3	TRBJ2-5	-	CASSLASGNQETQYF
11	TRBV6-1	-	many	CASSSTGEQYF
13	TRBV10-1	TRBJ2-2	many	CASSPTTDRELFF
15	TRBV7-3	-	-	CASSLTADRGETQYF
11	TRBV24-1	-	-	CATSFRNEQFF
17	TRBV6-2/TRBV6-3	TRBJ2-7	many	CASSYSSQGREDYEQYF
18	TRBV12-3/TRBV12-4	TRBJ2-2	few	CASSFSTGGPRGTGELFF
16	TRBV7-2	TRBJ2-5	-	CASSNNGRLSTDTQYF
13	TRBV12-3/TRBV12-4	TRBJ2-7	-	CASSDETSYEQYF
18	TRBV11-2	TRBJ2-3	many	CASSFRTGKGKGADTQYF
14	TRBV5-1	TRBJ2-1	many	CASSSRARYNEQFF
15	TRBV6-5	-	-	CASSYFGTGVYEQYF
15	TRBV6-5	TRBJ2-3	-	CASSYSGKSTDTQYF
15	TRBV11-2	TRBJ2-5	-	CASSLGDRFQETQYF
16	TRBV6-1	TRBJ2-3	-	CASSPDRSSSTDTQYF
13	TRBV6-6	TRBJ1-1	-	CASSYTLNTEAFF
14	TRBV7-4	-	few	CASSLQTITYEQFF
19	TRBV7-2	TRBJ2-3	-	CASSLIQSIAGGPTDTQYF
14	TRBV27	TRBJ1-5	many	CASRWNEGGQPQHF
14	TRBV7-2	TRBJ2-5	-	CASSLMSGGETQYF
14	TRBV14	TRBJ1-1	-	CASSQDVRGSSAFF
14	TRBV6-1	TRBJ1-4	-	CATSRSRSNEKLFF
13	TRBV6-1	-	many	CASRPLAGETQFF
13	TRBV28	TRBJ2-4	-	CASSLPHTDTQYF
15	TRBV7-2	TRBJ1-6	-	CASSLAGQGLSPLHF
15	TRBV7-2	-	few	CASSRTGGSSYEQYF
15	TRBV20-1	-	once	CSAKERRLDHNEQYF
12	TRBV6-6	-	-	CAIETETYEQYF
14	TRBV27	TRBJ2-2	-	CASRQGRNTGELFF
12	TRBV6-1	TRBJ1-1	many	CASSVGLVEAFF
15	TRBV9	TRBJ2-1	many	CASSVRLAAGNEQFF
16	TRBV6-5	TRBJ2-7	many	CASSYSGLAGEYEQYF
13	TRBV5-1	TRBJ2-1	many	CASSLEQGNEQFF
14	TRBV7-4	TRBJ2-3	once	CASSFTRGGDTQYF
15	TRBV7-2	TRBJ2-3	-	CASSLASGYTDTQYF
12	TRBV20-1	TRBJ2-7	-	CSASQGDNEQYF
15	TRBV19	TRBJ2-3	-	CASSSAGGYTGELYF
15	TRBV12-3/TRBV12-4	-	-	CASGALAGSYNEQYF
17	TRBV14	-	few	CASSQEYRLAYYNEQFF
14	TRBV7-3	-	-	CASSADYFGNEQFF
18	TRBV7-2	TRBJ2-5	-	CASSSRLAGGPSQETQYF
16	TRBV5-1	TRBJ1-2	few	CASSIAPGQGGDGYTF
13	TRBV7-3	TRBJ2-1	-	CASSLTRDLKQFF
13	TRBV12-3/TRBV12-4	-	-	CASTPGGSYGYTF
12	TRBV7-4	-	-	CASSFPRGTQYF
15	TRBV12-3/TRBV12-4	TRBJ2-7	medium-sized	CASSFLRDLSYEQYF
15	TRBV29-1	TRBJ2-3	-	CSVLLYMGSTDTQYF
16	TRBV11-3	TRBJ2-7	many	CASTSRARGAPYEQYF